This T cell receptor (beta chain) emerged from a study of blood T cells in healthy people across ages (dated by TCRdb to the mid-2010s). At the level of the whole study: In model experiments, roughly one uniquely barcoded TCR beta cDNA molecule per two T cells was captured by template switching. Using the same blood draw, the study looked at two additional independent replicas of 1 million unique cDNA reads for two donors, one aged 18 to 29 and the other aged 80 or older. The study measured age-related changes in TCR beta repertoire diversity using deep sequencing normalized with unique cDNA molecular identifiers. Four age groups were formed from the donors: young (average approximately 15 years), middle-aged (around 39), aged (about 62) and long-lived (less than 85). Results the study describes overall, beyond this receptor: Total diversity estimates from one million sequenced T cells were considered lower bounds and underestimates. Observed TCR beta diversity per million T cells fell roughly linearly with age, and a significant reduction was already apparent by age roughly 41. A strong correlation was found between observed TCR beta diversity and the percentage of naive T cells measured by flow cytometry. The long-lived group showed more naive CD4+ T cells, fewer expanded clones and increased TCR diversity than the aged group, suggesting age selection. Conclusive comparison of naive and antigen-experienced compartments was prevented by the profiling of bulk unsorted PBMCs. Donor CMV infection status was unknown, potentially confounding age-related changes in expanded clonotypes.

Ends included, the CDR3 has 12 residues. Here the CDR3 DNA is all that survives: 36 bases in frame from base 1. CDR1 and CDR2, per the germline V gene (reference sequence), are MNHNY and SVGAGI. At the junction V is shortened by 6 bases and J by 4 bases, with 6 bases in between. Library generation was performed with 5' RACE. Sequencing relied on an Illumina HiSeq 2500. A second PCR of 7 to 11 cycles was run with a J-beta primer mix and a sample-barcoded 5' primer. A unique molecular identifier was introduced onto each TCR beta cDNA molecule by a template-switch 5' adaptor carrying 12 random nucleotides. Each sample yielded at least 3 million CDR3-containing paired-end reads. The Mint cDNA synthesis kit, primed by a TRBC-specific oligonucleotide, was used to synthesize first-strand cDNA from all RNA. Following uracil-DNA glycosylase treatment, a first 18-cycle PCR with universal primers M1SS and BC2_uni_R was performed on all cDNA. As for how the authors treated the data: For normalization, 1 million high-quality reads were randomly selected from each sample, with every read carrying a distinct molecular identifier. Instead of being binned into consensus sequences, reads that shared molecular identifiers were thrown out. MiTCR, run with a Q25 quality threshold and the strictest error-elimination algorithm, handled CDR3 identification, clonotype clustering and error correction. A nonparametric unseen species model using Euler transformation provided a lower-bound estimate of total TCR beta diversity. The raw public reads went through TCRdb reprocessing: fastp at Q25, MiXCR clone calling, in-frame beta chains kept. Entries are consolidated by CDR3 protein sequence, retaining the most common genes and DNA. The V and J calls reflect TCRdb's pipeline rather than the authors' work. Here the sample has about 500,000 distinct CDR3 sequences; less than 25% occur a single time. Clones ranked in the top ten supply roughly 9% of the sample.

Systemically healthy Caucasian individuals from Russia, around 39 in total and aged about 6 to 95 years, were included as donors. Each donor gave around 9.5 milliliters of peripheral blood, collected into EDTA-treated Vacutainer tubes. Ficoll-Paque density-gradient centrifugation was used to isolate PBMCs, with at least 7 million obtained per sample. Total RNA, at least 5 micrograms per sample, was extracted from PBMCs with Trizol reagent. The percentages of naive CD45RAhigh/CD27high T cells were determined by flow cytometry on a PBMC aliquot from every donor. On this clonotype itself: It has no known antigen specificity. The conserved final phenylalanine or tryptophan is absent from the CDR3, which likely points to a read error.

These sequences were also reported in another study, on T cells of mothers and their children. As that second study puts it: Nine systemically healthy Caucasian individuals served as donors, namely three mothers together with their six children. cDNA synthesis used all of the extracted RNA, with 1.5 ug of RNA in each 15 ul reaction. Sample barcodes and 2-4 random nucleotides were added via the M1S primer in the second PCR. Each mother yielded over 8.5 million TCR beta CDR3 reads and each child 2.5 million to 3 million reads. TCR recombination output is similarly shaped by thymic selection in related and unrelated pairs, with a minor effect exerted by inherited differences. Normalized repertoire overlap was always slightly but never significantly higher in related than unrelated mother-child pairs. With a sensitivity of about 100 clones per million clonotypes, no persistent microchimeric T cell clones were detected. In the study, deep NGS was used to compare the TCR beta repertoires of mothers and children, and features distinguishing related mother-child pairs from unrelated individuals were sought. On average, the children were roughly 10 +/- 4 years old, while the mothers were approximately 41 +/- 4 years old. After adapters were ligated using NEBNext reagents, the libraries underwent 100+100 nt paired-end sequencing on an Illumina HiSeq 2000. To prevent cross-contamination, the mother and child libraries were prepared a month apart and were sequenced in separate runs. For each donor, between roughly 500,000 and 2,200,000 distinct TCR beta clonotypes were identified. Naive TCR beta clonotypes were estimated from low-frequency clonotypes matched to each donor's FACS-determined naive share, without sorting.

The receptor comes from a boy under 18 in good health. The chain joins TRBV6-6 to TRBJ1-4, with the D gene not clear enough to name. Sequenced sample: blood. At the DNA level, the sequence is TGTGCCAGCAGGGTCGGTAATGAAAAACTGTTTCTT. This yields the protein CASRVGNEKLFL.